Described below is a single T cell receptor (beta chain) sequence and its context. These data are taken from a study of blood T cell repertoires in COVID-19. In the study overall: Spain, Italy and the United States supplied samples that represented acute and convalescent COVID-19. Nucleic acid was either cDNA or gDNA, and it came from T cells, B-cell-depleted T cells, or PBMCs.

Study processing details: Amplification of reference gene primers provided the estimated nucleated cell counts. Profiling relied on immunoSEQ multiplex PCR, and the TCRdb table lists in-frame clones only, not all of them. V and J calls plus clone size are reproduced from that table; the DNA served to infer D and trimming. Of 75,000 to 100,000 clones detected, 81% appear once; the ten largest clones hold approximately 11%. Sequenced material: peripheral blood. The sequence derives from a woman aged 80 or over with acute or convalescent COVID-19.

In DNA form, the CDR3 reads TGTGCCAGCAGTCCCGGACAGGGCAATCAGCCCCAGCATTTT. Translation gives CASSPGQGNQPQHF. The V gene is TRBV28, the J gene TRBJ1-5; 7 bases are shared with TRBD1. This CDR3 comprises 14 residues. The trim removed 5 bases at V and 2 bases at J, leaving 3 bases unmatched. Germline loops: CDR1 MDHEN, CDR2 SYDVKM. Supplemented by reference TRBV28 and TRBJ1-5, the full variable domain reads DVKVTQSSRYLVKRTGEKVFLECVQDMDHENMFWYRQDPGLGLRLIYFSYDVKMKEKGDIPEGYSVSREKKERFSLILESASTNQTSMYLCASSPGQGNQPQHFGDGTRLSIL.